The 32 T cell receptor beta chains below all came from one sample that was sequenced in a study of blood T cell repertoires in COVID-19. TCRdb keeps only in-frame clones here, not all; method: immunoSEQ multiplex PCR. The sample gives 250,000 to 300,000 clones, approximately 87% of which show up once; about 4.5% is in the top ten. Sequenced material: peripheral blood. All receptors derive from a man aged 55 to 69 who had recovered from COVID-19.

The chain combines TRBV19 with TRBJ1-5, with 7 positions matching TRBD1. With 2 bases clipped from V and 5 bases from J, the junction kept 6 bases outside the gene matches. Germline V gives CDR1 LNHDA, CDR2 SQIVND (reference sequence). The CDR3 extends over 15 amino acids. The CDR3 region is CASSIRQGLDQPQHF. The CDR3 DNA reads TGTGCCAGTAGTATACGACAGGGACTCGATCAGCCCCAGCATTTT.

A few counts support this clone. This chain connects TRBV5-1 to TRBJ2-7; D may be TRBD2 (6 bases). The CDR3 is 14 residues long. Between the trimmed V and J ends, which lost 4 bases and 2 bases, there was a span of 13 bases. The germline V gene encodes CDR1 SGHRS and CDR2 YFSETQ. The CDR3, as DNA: TGCGCCAGCAGCCAGGAGGGTCGGGCCTACGAGCAGTACTTC. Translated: CASSQEGRAYEQYF.

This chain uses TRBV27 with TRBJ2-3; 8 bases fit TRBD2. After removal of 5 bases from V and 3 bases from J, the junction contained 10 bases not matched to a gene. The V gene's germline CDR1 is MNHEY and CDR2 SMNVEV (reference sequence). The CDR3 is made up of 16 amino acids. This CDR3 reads CASSLKPGLETDTQYF. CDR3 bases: TGTGCCAGCAGTCTCAAGCCGGGACTAGAAACAGATACGCAGTATTTT.

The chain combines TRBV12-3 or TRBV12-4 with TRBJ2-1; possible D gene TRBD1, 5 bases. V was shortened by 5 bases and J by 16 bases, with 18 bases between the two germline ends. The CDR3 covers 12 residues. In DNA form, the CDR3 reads TGTGCCAGCAGTGCCCAGACAGCGCCCCATTTCTTC. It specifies CASSAQTAPHFF.

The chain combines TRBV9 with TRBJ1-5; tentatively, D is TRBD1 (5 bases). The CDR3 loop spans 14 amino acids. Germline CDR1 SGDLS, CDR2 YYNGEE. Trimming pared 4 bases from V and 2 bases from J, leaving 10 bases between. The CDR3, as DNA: TGTGCCAGCAGCCAGGGCGTTCGCAATCAGCCCCAGCATTTT. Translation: CASSQGVRNQPQHF.

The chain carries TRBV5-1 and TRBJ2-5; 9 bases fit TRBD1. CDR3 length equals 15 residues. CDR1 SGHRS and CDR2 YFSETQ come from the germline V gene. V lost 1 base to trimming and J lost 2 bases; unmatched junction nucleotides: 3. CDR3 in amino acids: CASSLYGTGQETQYF. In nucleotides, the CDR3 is TGCGCCAGCAGCTTGTACGGGACAGGGCAAGAGACCCAGTACTTC.

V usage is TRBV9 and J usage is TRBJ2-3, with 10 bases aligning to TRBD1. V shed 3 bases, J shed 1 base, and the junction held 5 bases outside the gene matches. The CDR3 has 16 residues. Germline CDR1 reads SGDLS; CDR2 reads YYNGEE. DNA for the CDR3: TGTGCCAGCAGCGCGGTAGGGACAGGGGGCACAGATACGCAGTATTTT. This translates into CASSAVGTGGTDTQYF.

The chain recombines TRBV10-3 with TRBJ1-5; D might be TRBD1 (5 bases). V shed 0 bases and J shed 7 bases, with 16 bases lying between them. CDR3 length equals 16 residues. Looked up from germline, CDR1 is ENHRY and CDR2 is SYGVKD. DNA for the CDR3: TGTGCCATCAGTGAGTCGGGTGGAGGGGCGGGCCAGCCCCAGCATTTT. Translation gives CAISESGGGAGQPQHF.

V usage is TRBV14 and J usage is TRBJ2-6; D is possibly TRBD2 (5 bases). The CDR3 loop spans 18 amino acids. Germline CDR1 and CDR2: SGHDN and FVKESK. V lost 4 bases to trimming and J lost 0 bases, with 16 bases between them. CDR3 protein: CASSPYGPGDSGANVLTF. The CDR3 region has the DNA TGTGCCAGCAGCCCATACGGGCCCGGGGACTCTGGGGCCAACGTCCTGACTTTC.

CDR3 sequence: CATSPDTFQTDTQYF. The CDR3 coding sequence is TGTGCCACCAGTCCAGACACCTTTCAGACAGATACGCAGTATTTT. V is TRBV24-1 and J is TRBJ2-3; the D is unclear. Trimming stripped 6 bases from V and 3 bases from J, with 15 bases between. Germline CDR1 is KGHDR and CDR2 is SFDVKD. This CDR3 is built from 15 residues.

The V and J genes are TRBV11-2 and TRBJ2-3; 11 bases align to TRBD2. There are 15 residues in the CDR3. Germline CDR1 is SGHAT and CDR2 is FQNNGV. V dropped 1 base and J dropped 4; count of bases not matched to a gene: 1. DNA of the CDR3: TGTGCCAGCAGCTTAGTACTAGCGGGAGCAGATACGCAGTATTTT. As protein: CASSLVLAGADTQYF. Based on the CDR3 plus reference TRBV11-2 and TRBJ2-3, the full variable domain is EAGVAQSPRYKIIEKRQSVAFWCNPISGHATLYWYQQILGQGPKLLIQFQNNGVVDDSQLPKDRFSAERLKGVDSTLKIQPAKLEDSAVYLCASSLVLAGADTQYFGPGTRLTVL.

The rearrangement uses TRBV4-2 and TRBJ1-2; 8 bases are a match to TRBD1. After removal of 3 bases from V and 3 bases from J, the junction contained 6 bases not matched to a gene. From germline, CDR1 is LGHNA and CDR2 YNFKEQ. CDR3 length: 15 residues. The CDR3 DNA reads TGTGCCAGCAGCCAGGCGACAGGGGATGACTATGGCTACACCTTC. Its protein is CASSQATGDDYGYTF.

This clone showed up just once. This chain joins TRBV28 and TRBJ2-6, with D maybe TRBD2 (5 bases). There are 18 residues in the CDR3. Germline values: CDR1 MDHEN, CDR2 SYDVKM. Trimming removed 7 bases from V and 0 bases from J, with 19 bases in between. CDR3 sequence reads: CASTRGPGSLSGANVLTF. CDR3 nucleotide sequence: TGTGCCAGCACCCGAGGGCCGGGCTCTCTCTCTGGGGCCAACGTCCTGACTTTC.

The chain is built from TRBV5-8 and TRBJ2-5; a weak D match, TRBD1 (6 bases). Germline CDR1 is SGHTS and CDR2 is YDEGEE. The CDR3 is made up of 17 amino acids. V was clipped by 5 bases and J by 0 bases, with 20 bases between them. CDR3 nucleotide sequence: TGTGCCAGCAGTCTCCCCCGGGGACATCCGTACCAAGAGACCCAGTACTTC. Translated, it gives CASSLPRGHPYQETQYF.

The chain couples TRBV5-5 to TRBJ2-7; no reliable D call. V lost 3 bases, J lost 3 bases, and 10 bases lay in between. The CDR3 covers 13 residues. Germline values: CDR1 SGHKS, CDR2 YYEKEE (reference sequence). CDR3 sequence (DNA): TGTGCCAGCAGCTCACGGAGCCTCTACGAGCAGTACTTC. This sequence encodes CASSSRSLYEQYF. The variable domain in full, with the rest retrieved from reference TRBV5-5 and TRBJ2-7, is DAGVTQSPTHLIKTRGQQVTLRCSPISGHKSVSWYQQVLGQGPQFIFQYYEKEERGRGNFPDRFSARQFPNYSSELNVNALLLGDSALYLCASSSRSLYEQYFGPGTRLTVT.

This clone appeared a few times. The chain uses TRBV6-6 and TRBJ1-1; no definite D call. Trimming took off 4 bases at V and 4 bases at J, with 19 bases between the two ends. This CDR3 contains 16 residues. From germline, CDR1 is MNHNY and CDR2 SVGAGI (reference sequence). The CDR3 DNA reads TGTGCCAGCAGTTCCTTCGACATGGATCCGTTCACTGAAGCTTTCTTT. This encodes CASSSFDMDPFTEAFF.

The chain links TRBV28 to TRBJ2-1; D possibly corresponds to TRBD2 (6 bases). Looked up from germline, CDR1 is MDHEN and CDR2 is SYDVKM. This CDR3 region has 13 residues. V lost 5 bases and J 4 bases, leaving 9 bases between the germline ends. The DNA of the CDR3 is TGTGCCAGCAGTCCACGGGGGTACAATGAGCAGTTCTTC. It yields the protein CASSPRGYNEQFF.

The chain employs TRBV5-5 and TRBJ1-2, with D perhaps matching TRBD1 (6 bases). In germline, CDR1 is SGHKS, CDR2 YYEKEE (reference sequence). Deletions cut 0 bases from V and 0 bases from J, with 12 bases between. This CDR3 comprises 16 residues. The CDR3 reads CASSLGDTRANYGYTF. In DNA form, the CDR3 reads TGTGCCAGCAGCTTGGGGGACACCCGAGCTAACTATGGCTACACCTTC.

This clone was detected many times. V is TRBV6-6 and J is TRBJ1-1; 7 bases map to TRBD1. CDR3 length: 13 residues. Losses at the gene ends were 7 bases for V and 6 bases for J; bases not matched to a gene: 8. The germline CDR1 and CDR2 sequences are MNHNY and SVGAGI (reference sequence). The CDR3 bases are TGTGCCAGCACCAGGGGGGTAAGCGCTGAAGCTTTCTTT. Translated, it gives CASTRGVSAEAFF.

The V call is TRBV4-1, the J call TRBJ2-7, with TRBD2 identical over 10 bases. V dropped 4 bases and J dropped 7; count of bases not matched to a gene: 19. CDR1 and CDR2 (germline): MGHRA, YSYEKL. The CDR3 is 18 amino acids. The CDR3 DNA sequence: TGCGCCAGCAGCCCCCTCGGGCTAGCGGGAGTGGCCCTGAGGGAGCAGTACTTC. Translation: CASSPLGLAGVALREQYF.

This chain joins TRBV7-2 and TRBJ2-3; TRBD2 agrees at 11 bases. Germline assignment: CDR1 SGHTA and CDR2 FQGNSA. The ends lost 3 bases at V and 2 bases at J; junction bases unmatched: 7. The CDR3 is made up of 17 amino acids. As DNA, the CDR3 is TGTGCCAGCAGCTTCGCTAGCGGGGGGCGAATCACAGATACGCAGTATTTT. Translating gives CASSFASGGRITDTQYF.

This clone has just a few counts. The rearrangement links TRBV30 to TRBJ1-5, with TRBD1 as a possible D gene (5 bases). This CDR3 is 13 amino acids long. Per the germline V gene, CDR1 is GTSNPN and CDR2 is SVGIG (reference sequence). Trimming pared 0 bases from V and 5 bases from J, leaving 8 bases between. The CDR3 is CAWSVQDHQPQHF. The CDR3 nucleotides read TGTGCCTGGAGTGTACAGGACCATCAGCCCCAGCATTTT.

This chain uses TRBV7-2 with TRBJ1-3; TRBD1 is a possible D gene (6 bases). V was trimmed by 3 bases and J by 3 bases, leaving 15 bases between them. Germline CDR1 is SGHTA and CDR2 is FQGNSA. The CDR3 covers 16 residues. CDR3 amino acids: CASSFNRVMGGNTIYF. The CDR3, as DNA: TGTGCCAGCAGCTTCAACAGGGTGATGGGTGGAAACACCATATATTTT. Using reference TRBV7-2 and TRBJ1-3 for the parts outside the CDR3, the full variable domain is GAGVSQSPSNKVTEKGKDVELRCDPISGHTALYWYRQSLGQGLEFLIYFQGNSAPDKSGLPSDRFSAERTGGSVSTLTIQRTQQEDSAVYLCASSFNRVMGGNTIYFGEGSWLTVV.

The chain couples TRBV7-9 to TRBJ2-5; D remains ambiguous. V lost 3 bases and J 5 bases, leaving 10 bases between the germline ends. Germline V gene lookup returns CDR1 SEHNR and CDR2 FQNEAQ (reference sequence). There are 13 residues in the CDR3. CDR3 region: CASSFVTSETQYF. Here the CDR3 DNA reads TGTGCCAGCAGCTTTGTGACTTCCGAGACCCAGTACTTC.

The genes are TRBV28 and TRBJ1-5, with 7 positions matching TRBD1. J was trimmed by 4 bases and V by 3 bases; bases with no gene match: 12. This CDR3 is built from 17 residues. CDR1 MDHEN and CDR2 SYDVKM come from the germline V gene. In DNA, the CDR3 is TGTGCCAGCAGTTTCCCCCAAGGGGGCGCAGGGAATCAGCCCCAGCATTTT. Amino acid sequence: CASSFPQGGAGNQPQHF.

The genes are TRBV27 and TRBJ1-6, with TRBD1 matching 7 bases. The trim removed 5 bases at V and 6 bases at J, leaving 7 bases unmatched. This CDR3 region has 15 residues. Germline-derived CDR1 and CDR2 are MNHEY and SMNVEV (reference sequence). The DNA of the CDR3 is TGTGCCAGCAGTCCGCGACAGGGTGGTAATTCACCCCTCCACTTT. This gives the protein CASSPRQGGNSPLHF.

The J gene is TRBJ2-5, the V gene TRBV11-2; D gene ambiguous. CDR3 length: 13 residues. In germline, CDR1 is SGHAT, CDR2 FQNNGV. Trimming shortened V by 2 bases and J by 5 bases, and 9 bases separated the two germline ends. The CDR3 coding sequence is TGTGCCAGCAGCTTAAGTGGTCGGGAGACCCAGTACTTC. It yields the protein CASSLSGRETQYF.

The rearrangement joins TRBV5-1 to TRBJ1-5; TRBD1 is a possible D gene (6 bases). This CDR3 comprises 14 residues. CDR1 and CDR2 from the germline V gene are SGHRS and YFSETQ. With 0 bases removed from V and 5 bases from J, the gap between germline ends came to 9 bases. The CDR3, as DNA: TGCGCCAGCAGCTTGGGGGCAGGGGATCAGCCCCAGCATTTT. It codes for CASSLGAGDQPQHF.

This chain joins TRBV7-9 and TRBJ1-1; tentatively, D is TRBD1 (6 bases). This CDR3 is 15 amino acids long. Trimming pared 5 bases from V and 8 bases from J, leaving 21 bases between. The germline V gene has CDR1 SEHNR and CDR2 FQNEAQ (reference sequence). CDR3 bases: TGTGCCAGCAGCCCGACCGCAGGCGTGAGGGGGGAAGCTTTCTTT. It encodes CASSPTAGVRGEAFF.

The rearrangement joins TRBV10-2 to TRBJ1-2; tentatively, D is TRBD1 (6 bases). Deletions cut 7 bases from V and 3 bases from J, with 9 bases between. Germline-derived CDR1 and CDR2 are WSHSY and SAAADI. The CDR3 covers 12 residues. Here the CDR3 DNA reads TGCGCCAGCACCGGGACATACTATGGCTACACCTTC. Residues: CASTGTYYGYTF.

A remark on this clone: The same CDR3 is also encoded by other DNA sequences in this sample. Written as DNA, the CDR3 is TGTGCCTGGAGTGTCGGCGGGGCCCAGCCCCAGCATTTT. This gives the protein CAWSVGGAQPQHF. This chain joins TRBV30 and TRBJ1-5; a possible D gene is TRBD1 (5 bases). Trimming stripped 0 bases from V and 7 bases from J, with 10 bases between. The CDR3 extends over 13 amino acids. The germline V gene encodes CDR1 GTSNPN and CDR2 SVGIG (reference sequence). Complete variable domain (other parts from reference TRBV30 and TRBJ1-5): SQTIHQWPATLVQPVGSPLSLECTVEGTSNPNLYWYRQAAGRGLQLLFYSVGIGQISSEVPQNLSASRPQDRQFILSSKKLLLSDSGFYLCAWSVGGAQPQHFGDGTRLSIL.

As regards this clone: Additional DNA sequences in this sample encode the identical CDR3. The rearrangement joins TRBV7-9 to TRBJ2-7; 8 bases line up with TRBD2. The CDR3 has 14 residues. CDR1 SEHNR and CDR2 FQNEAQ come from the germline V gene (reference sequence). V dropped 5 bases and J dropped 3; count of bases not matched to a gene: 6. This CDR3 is CASSPSGSYYEQYF. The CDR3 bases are TGTGCCAGCAGCCCAAGCGGGAGTTACTACGAGCAGTACTTC.